Given below is one T cell receptor beta chain in context. Antigen unknown. Germline V lookup: CDR1 SGHNT, CDR2 YYREEE (reference sequence). The CDR3 length is 13 residues. V shed 5 bases and J shed 3 bases, with 11 bases lying between them. Both 60 Vbeta primers and 13 Jbeta primers went into the PCR. Profiled with immunoSEQ multiplex PCR; TCRdb holds only in-frame clones, not every one. The table shows 200,000 or so clones, with 55% to 75% occurring only once. These data originate in a study of cytomegalovirus exposure and HLA in healthy donors. Study-wide findings and caveats: The study designated roughly 150 TCR beta chains cytomegalovirus-associated. In an earlier analysis, most TCR beta V segments were productive about 87% or about 30% of the time.

This clonotype was sampled from a man aged 40-55 years in good health and CMV-seropositive. The chain couples TRBV5-4 to TRBJ1-1, with D hard to call. What was sequenced was PBMCs. CDR3 residues: CASRDLTDTEAFF. CDR3 DNA sequence: TGTGCCAGCAGAGATCTTACGGACACTGAAGCTTTCTTT.